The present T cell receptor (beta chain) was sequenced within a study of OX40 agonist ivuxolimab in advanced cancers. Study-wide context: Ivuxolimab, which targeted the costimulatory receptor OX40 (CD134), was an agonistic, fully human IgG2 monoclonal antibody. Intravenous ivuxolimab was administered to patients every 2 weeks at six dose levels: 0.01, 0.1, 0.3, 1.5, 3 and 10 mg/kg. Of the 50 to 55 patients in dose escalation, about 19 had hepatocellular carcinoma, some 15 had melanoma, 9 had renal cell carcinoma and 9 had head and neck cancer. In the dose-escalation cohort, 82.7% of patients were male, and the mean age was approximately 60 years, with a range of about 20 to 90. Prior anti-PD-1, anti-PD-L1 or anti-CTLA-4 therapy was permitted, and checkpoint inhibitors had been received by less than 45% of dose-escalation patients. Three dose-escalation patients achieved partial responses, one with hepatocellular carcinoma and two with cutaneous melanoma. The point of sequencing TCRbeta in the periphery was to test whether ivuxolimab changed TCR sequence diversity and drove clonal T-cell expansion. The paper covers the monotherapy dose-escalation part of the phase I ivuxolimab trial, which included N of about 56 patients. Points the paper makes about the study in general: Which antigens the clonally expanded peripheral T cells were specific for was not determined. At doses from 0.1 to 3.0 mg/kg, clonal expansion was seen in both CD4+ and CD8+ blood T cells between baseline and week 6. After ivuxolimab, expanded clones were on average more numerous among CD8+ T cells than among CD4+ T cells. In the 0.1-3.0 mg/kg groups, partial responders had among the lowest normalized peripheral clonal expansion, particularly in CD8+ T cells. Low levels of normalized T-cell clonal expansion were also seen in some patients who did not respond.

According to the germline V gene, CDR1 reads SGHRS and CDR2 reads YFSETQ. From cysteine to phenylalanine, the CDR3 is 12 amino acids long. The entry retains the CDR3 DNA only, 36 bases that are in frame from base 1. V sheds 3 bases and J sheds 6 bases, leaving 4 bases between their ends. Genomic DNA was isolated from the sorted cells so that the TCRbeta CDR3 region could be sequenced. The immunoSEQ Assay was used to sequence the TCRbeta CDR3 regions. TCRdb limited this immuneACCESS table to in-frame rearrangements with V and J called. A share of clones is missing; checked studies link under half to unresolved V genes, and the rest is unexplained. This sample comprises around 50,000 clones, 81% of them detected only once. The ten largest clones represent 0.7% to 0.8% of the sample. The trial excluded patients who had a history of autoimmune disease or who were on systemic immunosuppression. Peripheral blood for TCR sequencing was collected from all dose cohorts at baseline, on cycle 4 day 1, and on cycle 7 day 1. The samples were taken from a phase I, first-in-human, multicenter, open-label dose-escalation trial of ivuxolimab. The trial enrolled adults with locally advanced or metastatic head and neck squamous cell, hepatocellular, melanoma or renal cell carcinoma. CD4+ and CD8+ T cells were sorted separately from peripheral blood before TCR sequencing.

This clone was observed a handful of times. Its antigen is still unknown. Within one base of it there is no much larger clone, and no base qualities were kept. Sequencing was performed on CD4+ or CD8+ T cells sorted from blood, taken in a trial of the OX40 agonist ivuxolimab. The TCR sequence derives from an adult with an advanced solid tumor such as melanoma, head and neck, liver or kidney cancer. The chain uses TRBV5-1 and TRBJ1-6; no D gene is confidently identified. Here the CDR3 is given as CASSYSNSPLHF. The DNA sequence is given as TGCGCCAGCAGCTACAGTAATTCACCCCTCCACTTT.